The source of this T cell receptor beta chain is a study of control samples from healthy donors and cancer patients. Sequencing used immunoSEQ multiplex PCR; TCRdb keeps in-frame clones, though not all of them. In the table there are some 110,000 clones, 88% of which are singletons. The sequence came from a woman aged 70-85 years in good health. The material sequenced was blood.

The CDR3 spells CASTEATGTTEAFF. Here the CDR3 DNA reads TGCGCCAGCACCGAAGCGACAGGGACGACTGAAGCTTTCTTT. The V and J genes are TRBV5-1 and TRBJ1-1, with 7 nucleotides matching TRBD1. The junction had 10 bases not matched to a gene; V was cut back by 6 bases and J by 5 bases. Per germline, CDR1 SGHRS and CDR2 YFSETQ. CDR3 length equals 14 residues.